This TCR beta chain was found in a study of CD8 T cells in ankylosing spondylitis. TCRdb itself ran the 5' RACE reads through MiXCR, one entry per CDR3 protein. The table lists 37,000 or so distinct CDR3 sequences, about 15% of them singletons, with approximately 43% in the top ten. In germline, CDR1 is MNHEY, CDR2 SVGAGI. Between the trimmed V and J ends, which lost 4 bases and 4 bases, there was a span of 14 bases. The CDR3 contains 15 residues. General study points: Characteristic of ankylosing spondylitis blood, it appeared, was a TCR beta motif comprising several highly homologous variants. Matched ankylosing spondylitis synovial fluid reportedly showed significant enrichment of disease-linked clones.

Points on this clonotype: Its antigen is not identified.

The material sequenced was blood. The chain joins TRBV6-5 to TRBJ2-1, with TRBD1 as a possible D gene (5 bases). This sequence was found in a male donor with ankylosing spondylitis or in good health (not recorded which). CDR3 protein: CASSSPGARYNEQFF. For the CDR3, the DNA is TGTGCCAGCAGTTCCCCTGGGGCCAGATACAATGAGCAGTTCTTC.